This TCR beta chain was sequenced during a study of blood T cells in healthy people across ages (dated by TCRdb to 2014 to 2015). Background on the whole study: In model experiments, roughly one uniquely barcoded TCR beta cDNA molecule per two T cells was captured by template switching. For two donors (one aged 18 to 30 and one aged 80 or older), the study analyzed two additional independent replicas of 1 million unique cDNA reads from the same blood draw. Donors were grouped into four age groups: young (average approximately 16 years), middle-aged (around 39), aged (approximately 58) and long-lived (approximately 81). Using deep sequencing normalized with unique cDNA molecular identifiers, the study measured how TCR beta repertoire diversity changes with age. To avoid experimental bias, donors of different ages were distributed randomly across sequencing lanes.

V and J lose 4 bases and 4 bases, and a span of 14 bases separates them. CDR1 and CDR2 are drawn from the germline V gene (reference sequence): DFQATT, SNEGSKA. Including cysteine and phenylalanine, the CDR3 has 13 amino acids. Here the CDR3 DNA is all that survives: 39 bases in frame from base 1. The library was built by means of 5' RACE. A second PCR of about 7 to 12 cycles was run with a J-beta primer mix and a sample-barcoded 5' primer. Each TCR beta cDNA molecule received a unique molecular identifier from a template-switch 5' adaptor carrying 12 random nucleotides. Each sample yielded at least 3 million CDR3-containing paired-end reads. The Mint cDNA synthesis kit, primed by a TRBC-specific oligonucleotide, was used to synthesize first-strand cDNA from all RNA. After uracil-DNA glycosylase treatment, a first 18-cycle PCR used universal primers M1SS and BC2_uni_R on all cDNA. The original methods were these. For normalization, 1 million high-quality reads were randomly selected from each sample, with every read carrying a distinct molecular identifier. Reads sharing molecular identifiers were discarded rather than binned into consensus sequences. CDR3 identification, clonotype clustering and error correction used MiTCR with a Q25 quality threshold and the strictest error-elimination algorithm. A nonparametric unseen species model with Euler transformation was used to estimate a lower bound on total TCR beta diversity. TCRdb reanalyzed the raw reads on its own, using fastp at Q25 for trimming and MiXCR for clone calling, and kept in-frame beta chains. Each entry is one CDR3 protein sequence, shown with its most common DNA and genes. TCRdb assigned the V and J calls; the authors' analysis was not used. This sample holds some 1.8 million distinct CDR3 sequences; roughly two fifths were observed only once. The ten largest clones take up roughly 24% of the sample.

Results and caveats for the whole study, not just this receptor: Bulk unsorted PBMC profiling prevented conclusive comparison of naive and antigen-experienced compartments. Estimates of total diversity from one million sequenced T cells were regarded as lower bounds and underestimates. The CMV infection status of donors was not known, potentially confounding age-related changes in expanded clonotypes. There was a strong correlation between observed TCR beta diversity and the percentage of naive T cells measured by flow cytometry. Observed TCR beta diversity per million T cells fell roughly linearly with age, and a significant reduction was already apparent by age roughly 40. Compared with the aged group, the long-lived group had more naive CD4+ T cells, fewer expanded clones and increased TCR diversity, suggesting age selection.

Donors were roughly 40 systemically healthy Caucasian individuals from Russia aged about 6 to 100 years. Each donor gave approximately 10 milliliters of peripheral blood, collected into EDTA-treated Vacutainer tubes. Ficoll-Paque density-gradient centrifugation was used to isolate PBMCs, with at least 6 million obtained per sample. Total RNA, at least 5 micrograms per sample, was extracted from PBMCs with Trizol reagent. For every donor, an aliquot of PBMCs went through flow cytometry to measure the percentages of naive CD45RAhigh/CD27high T cells. This clonotype was recorded a few times. The clone's antigen remains unknown. It has no much larger one-base neighbor in the sample; base qualities were not kept.

The TCR originated in a human donor in good health. Material: blood. The chain is made from TRBV20-1 and TRBJ2-7; TRBD1 is a weak D gene call, 6 bases matching. The DNA is TGCAGTGCTAATTCAGGGGTGGGGTACGAGCAGTACTTC. It translates as CSANSGVGYEQYF.